This TCR beta chain was retrieved from a study of blood T cell repertoires in COVID-19. The wider study: The United States, Italy and Spain supplied acute and convalescent COVID-19 samples. The analysed material was cDNA or gDNA that came from T cells, B-cell-depleted T cells, or PBMCs.

CDR3 length: 13 residues. The V segment lost 3 bases and the J segment 5 bases; nucleotides outside the gene matches: 2. This clone is a singleton in its sample. Other DNA sequences from this sample encode an identical CDR3 as well. Study processing details: Amplification of reference gene primers provided the estimated nucleated cell counts. The protocol was immunoSEQ multiplex PCR, while the TCRdb copy is restricted to in-frame clones and leaves out a portion. The V and J calls and clone size were taken over from that table, and D and trimming were inferred from the DNA. Of 100,000 or so clones detected, about 86% appear once; the ten largest clones hold 10% to 15%.

This chain links TRBV12-3 or TRBV12-4 with TRBJ1-1; 8 positions match TRBD1. The receptor was derived from a woman aged 55-69 years in a cohort sampled during active or convalescent COVID-19. Sequencing input: peripheral blood. The CDR3 nucleotides are TGTGCCAGCAGTTTGACAGGGGTGACTGAAGCTTTCTTT. Its translation is CASSLTGVTEAFF.